This TCR beta chain was identified during a study of regulatory T cells in long-lasting Graves disease. Germline V CDR1 and CDR2: SGHVS, FQNEAQ. This CDR3 is 17 amino acids long. Trimming removed 5 bases from V and 8 bases from J, with 24 bases in between. The time point denotes: newly diagnosed GD, antithyroid drugs for less than 3 months. The TCR library was made from RNA extracted from PBMCs. Patients all came to the study from an endocrinology department in Xi'an, China. This clonotype occurred many times. Through Arm-PCR of CDR3 regions and iRepertoire HTBI primers, TCR beta libraries were built. A single record per CDR3 protein comes from TCRdb applying MiXCR to the multiplex PCR reads. Of about 520,000 distinct CDR3 sequences listed, more than 10% were seen once; the top ten hold about 8.9%. The same sample was also studied in work on T cells in Graves' hyperthyroidism and ophthalmopathy. That paper adds: The HTBI primer set was used in a first-round RT-PCR of the TCR CDR3.

The TCR was taken from a woman younger than 45 with Graves disease. The J gene is TRBJ1-4, the V gene TRBV7-8; D may be TRBD1 (6 bases). The specimen was peripheral blood mononuclear cells (PBMCs), collected at new diagnosis, from a patient treated with antithyroid drugs. CDR3 region: CASSPPRKQGVREKLFF. The CDR3 bases are TGTGCCAGCAGCCCACCCCGAAAACAGGGCGTCAGGGAAAAACTGTTTTTT.